This TCR beta chain was identified in a study of T cells after yellow fever vaccination. This clonotype was seen only once. The junction shows a germline mismatch at one end, possibly a read error. TCRdb re-called the 5' RACE reads with MiXCR, one entry per CDR3 protein. The profile shows about 58,000 distinct CDR3 sequences, approximately 6.5% of them singletons. The sample consisted of CD8+ T cells sorted from PBMCs, taken on the day of the first yellow fever vaccination. This receptor was identified in a man aged 18 to 30 who received the YFV17D yellow fever vaccine.

CDR3 residues: CRVEVDRSVEQFF. CDR3 sequence (DNA): TGCAGAGTTGAAGTGGACAGGTCTGTTGAGCAGTTCTTC. V and J are TRBV29-1 and TRBJ2-1, with 7 bases lining up with TRBD1. The CDR3 has 13 amino acids. Germline CDR1 is SQVTM and CDR2 is ANQGSEA.